Shown below are 27 T cell receptor beta chains from a single sample sequenced in a study of T cells expressing NK-cell markers. TCRdb re-called the 5' RACE reads; every CDR3 protein appears as one record, without DNA. Its table lists around 280,000 distinct CDR3 sequences. Sequenced input: blood T cells: a sorted CD56 or NKG2C T cell subset, CD4+ or CD8+ T cells, or bulk PBMC T cells (not recorded which). These receptors came from a man aged 18-30 years in good health.

V usage is TRBV4-3 and J usage is TRBJ1-1; TCRdb's D call, TRBD1, is unchecked because there is no DNA. Germline CDR1 LGHNA, CDR2 YSLEER. The CDR3 is made up of 16 amino acids. The CDR3 sequence is CASSQEIQGKNTEAFF.

The V and J genes are TRBV4-2 and TRBJ2-1. The length of the CDR3 is 17 residues. Germline V lookup: CDR1 LGHNA, CDR2 YNFKEQ. CDR3 sequence: CASSQDWLAGVQNEQFF.

This chain's CDR3 is CASSLAGLDSEQFF. This sequence joins TRBV7-7 and TRBJ2-1; TCRdb reports TRBD2, a call that lacks DNA to check it against. There are 14 residues in the CDR3. CDR1 and CDR2 from the germline V gene are SSHAT and FNYEAQ (reference sequence).

V gene TRBV7-2 combines with J gene TRBJ1-4. The CDR3 has 15 residues. CDR1 is SGHTA, CDR2 FQGNSA, per germline. The CDR3 protein is CASSLSRLVNEKLFF.

The chain combines TRBV20-1 with TRBJ2-7; checking the TCRdb D call of TRBD2 is not possible without DNA. Germline V gives CDR1 DFQATT, CDR2 SNEGSKA (reference sequence). CDR3 length: 17 amino acids. CDR3 amino acids: CSARVTSGRPHDYERYF.

The rearrangement joins TRBV7-2 to TRBJ1-4; TCRdb outputs TRBD1, but without DNA this stays unchecked. The CDR3 sequence is 14 residues long. Germline V lookup: CDR1 SGHTA, CDR2 FQGNSA. CDR3 protein: CASSARGLWEKLFF.

V is TRBV6-1 and J is TRBJ2-1; absent DNA, TCRdb's TRBD2 call cannot be checked. The CDR3 runs to 14 residues. The germline gives CDR1 MNHNS, CDR2 SASEGT. The CDR3 loop is CASSGLKTSDEQFF.

The chain joins TRBV12-3 or TRBV12-4 to TRBJ2-3. The CDR3 has 14 amino acids. CDR3 amino acids: CASSLARSTHTQYF.

This chain uses TRBV7-2 with TRBJ2-6. Germline V gives CDR1 SGHTA, CDR2 FQGNSA. The CDR3 has 17 amino acids. CDR3 amino acids: CASSLAGLSSGANVLTF.

The chain joins TRBV18 to TRBJ2-1; without DNA, the TCRdb call of TRBD2 cannot be checked. CDR1 is KGHSH, CDR2 LQKENI, per germline. This CDR3 contains 16 residues. The CDR3 region is CASSPSLRDKEAEQFF. Full variable domain (missing parts from reference TRBV18 and TRBJ2-1): NAGVMQNPRHLVRRRGQEARLRCSPMKGHSHVYWYRQLPEEGLKFMVYLQKENIIDESGMPKERFSAEFPKEGPSILRIQQVVRGDSAAYFCASSPSLRDKEAEQFFGPGTRLTVL.

This rearrangement joins TRBV19 to TRBJ1-5; TCRdb selects TRBD1, and the lack of DNA leaves this call unchecked. Germline values: CDR1 LNHDA, CDR2 SQIVND (reference sequence). This CDR3 has 14 residues. This CDR3 is CASDPGYSNQPQHF.

The chain carries TRBV20-1 and TRBJ1-1; there is no DNA to check the TCRdb D call of TRBD1. This CDR3 has 13 residues. Germline values: CDR1 DFQATT, CDR2 SNEGSKA (reference sequence). The chain's CDR3 is CSATDSGRAEAFF.

The chain links TRBV5-1 to TRBJ2-3; the D call from TCRdb, TRBD1, cannot be confirmed without DNA. The CDR3 sequence is 17 residues long. Germline V gives CDR1 SGHRS, CDR2 YFSETQ. CDR3 protein: CASSSTRLGQGTDTQYF.

This sequence joins TRBV4-2 and TRBJ1-5; TCRdb outputs TRBD1, but without DNA this stays unchecked. Germline values: CDR1 LGHNA, CDR2 YNFKEQ. CDR3 length: 14 amino acids. The CDR3 loop reads CASSQDRKGQPQHF.

This sequence joins TRBV20-1 and TRBJ2-2; as DNA is missing, the TRBD2 call by TCRdb cannot be tested. Per the germline V gene, CDR1 is DFQATT and CDR2 is SNEGSKA (reference sequence). There are 16 residues in the CDR3. The CDR3 loop is CSARDPRASTTGELFF.

The chain couples TRBV20-1 to TRBJ2-1. In germline, CDR1 is DFQATT, CDR2 SNEGSKA (reference sequence). The CDR3 is made up of 12 amino acids. The CDR3 spells CSAGRTNNEQFF.

The chain combines TRBV7-2 with TRBJ2-5. Per the germline V gene, CDR1 is SGHTA and CDR2 is FQGNSA. This CDR3 is built from 12 residues. The CDR3 sequence is CASSLITETQYF.

J is TRBJ2-5 and V is TRBV12-3 or TRBV12-4. The CDR3 has 14 amino acids. The CDR3 protein is CASSLRATQETQYF.

This chain links TRBV12-3 or TRBV12-4 with TRBJ2-3; TCRdb's D call, TRBD2, is unchecked because there is no DNA. This CDR3 has 17 amino acids. CDR3 in amino acids: CASSPGLAGVGTDTQYF.

CDR3 sequence reads: CASSLQAGDVDEQFF. The chain employs TRBV5-1 and TRBJ2-1; TCRdb's D gene call, TRBD2, goes unchecked for lack of DNA. This CDR3 has 15 amino acids. CDR1 is SGHRS, CDR2 YFSETQ, per germline.

The genes are TRBV5-6 and TRBJ2-3; TCRdb names TRBD2, which stays unverified in the absence of DNA. Germline values: CDR1 SGHDT, CDR2 YYEEEE. There are 17 residues in the CDR3. This CDR3 is CASSPRRAGGGSDTQYF.

The chain couples TRBV30 to TRBJ1-4; TCRdb proposes TRBD1, but this gene call is untestable without DNA. This CDR3 comprises 16 residues. The germline gives CDR1 GTSNPN, CDR2 SVGIG (reference sequence). CDR3 sequence reads: CAWSKSLERGAEKLFF. Full variable domain (missing parts from reference TRBV30 and TRBJ1-4): SQTIHQWPATLVQPVGSPLSLECTVEGTSNPNLYWYRQAAGRGLQLLFYSVGIGQISSEVPQNLSASRPQDRQFILSSKKLLLSDSGFYLCAWSKSLERGAEKLFFGSGTQLSVL.

The CDR3 loop is CASSLGGVSEQYF. V and J are TRBV7-8 and TRBJ2-7; TCRdb returns TRBD1, unconfirmable since there is no DNA. Per the germline V gene, CDR1 is SGHVS and CDR2 is FQNEAQ. CDR3 length equals 13 residues. The full variable domain, rest sourced from reference TRBV7-8 and TRBJ2-7, is GAGVSQSPRYKVAKRGQDVALRCDPISGHVSLFWYQQALGQGPEFLTYFQNEAQLDKSGLPSDRFFAERPEGSVSTLKIQRTQQEDSAVYLCASSLGGVSEQYFGPGTRLTVT.

The chain uses TRBV4-1 and TRBJ1-1; absent DNA, TCRdb's TRBD1 call cannot be checked. The CDR3 is 17 residues long. Looked up from germline, CDR1 is MGHRA and CDR2 is YSYEKL. The CDR3 protein is CASSLPAPRGLGTEAFF.

The chain has TRBV20-1 and TRBJ2-3; the D gene TCRdb calls, TRBD2, cannot be checked with no DNA. Germline V gene data show CDR1 as DFQATT and CDR2 as SNEGSKA (reference sequence). The CDR3 covers 15 residues. This chain's CDR3 is CSVGGLAIGTDTQYF.

The V and J genes are TRBV5-5 and TRBJ2-3. Germline loops: CDR1 SGHKS, CDR2 YYEKEE (reference sequence). The CDR3 totals 15 residues. This chain's CDR3 is CASSQASASTDTQYF.

The chain has TRBV6-5 and TRBJ1-2; with no DNA, the TCRdb D assignment of TRBD1 cannot be verified. The CDR3 has 15 amino acids. The germline gives CDR1 MNHEY, CDR2 SVGAGI. CDR3 amino acids: CASRYGQGGSYGYTF.